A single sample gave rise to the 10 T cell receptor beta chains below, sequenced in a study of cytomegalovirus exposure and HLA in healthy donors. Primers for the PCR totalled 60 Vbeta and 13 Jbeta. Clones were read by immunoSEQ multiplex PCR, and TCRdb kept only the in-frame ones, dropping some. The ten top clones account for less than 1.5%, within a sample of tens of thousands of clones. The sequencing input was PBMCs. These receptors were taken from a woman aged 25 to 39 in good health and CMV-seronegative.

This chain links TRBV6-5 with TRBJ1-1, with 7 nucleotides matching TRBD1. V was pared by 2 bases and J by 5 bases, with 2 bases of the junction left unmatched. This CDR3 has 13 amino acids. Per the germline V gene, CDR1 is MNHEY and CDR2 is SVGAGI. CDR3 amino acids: CASSYGQATEAFF. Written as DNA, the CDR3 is TGTGCCAGCAGTTACGGACAGGCGACTGAAGCTTTCTTT.

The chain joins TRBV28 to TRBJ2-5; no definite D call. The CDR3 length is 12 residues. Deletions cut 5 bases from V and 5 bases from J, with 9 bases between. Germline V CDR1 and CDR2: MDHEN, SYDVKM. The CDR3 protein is CASSPLRETQYF. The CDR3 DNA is TGTGCCAGCAGTCCCCTCCGGGAGACCCAGTACTTC.

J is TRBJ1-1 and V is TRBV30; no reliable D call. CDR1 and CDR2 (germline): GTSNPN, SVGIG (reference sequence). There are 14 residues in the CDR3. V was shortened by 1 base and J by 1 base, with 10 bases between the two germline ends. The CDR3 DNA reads TGTGCCTGGAGTGCCCCCATTAGGAACACTGAAGCTTTCTTT. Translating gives CAWSAPIRNTEAFF. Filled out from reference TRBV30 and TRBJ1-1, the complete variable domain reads SQTIHQWPATLVQPVGSPLSLECTVEGTSNPNLYWYRQAAGRGLQLLFYSVGIGQISSEVPQNLSASRPQDRQFILSSKKLLLSDSGFYLCAWSAPIRNTEAFFGQGTRLTVV.

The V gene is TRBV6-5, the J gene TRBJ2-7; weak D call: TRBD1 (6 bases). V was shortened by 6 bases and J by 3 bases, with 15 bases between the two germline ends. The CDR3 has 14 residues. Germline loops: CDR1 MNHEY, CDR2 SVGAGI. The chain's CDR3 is CASSVTGTLYEQYF. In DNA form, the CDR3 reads TGTGCCAGCAGCGTCACAGGGACCCTCTACGAGCAGTACTTC.

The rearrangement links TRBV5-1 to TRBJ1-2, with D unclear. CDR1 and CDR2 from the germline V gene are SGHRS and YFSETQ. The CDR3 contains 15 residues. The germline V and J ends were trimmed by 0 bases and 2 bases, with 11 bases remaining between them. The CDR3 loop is CASSLGLGGNYGYTF. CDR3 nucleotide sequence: TGCGCCAGCAGCTTGGGATTAGGCGGCAACTATGGCTACACCTTC.

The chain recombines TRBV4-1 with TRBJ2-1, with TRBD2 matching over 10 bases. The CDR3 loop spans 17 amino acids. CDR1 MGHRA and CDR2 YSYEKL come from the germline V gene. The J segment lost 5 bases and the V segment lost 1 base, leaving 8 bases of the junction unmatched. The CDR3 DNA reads TGCGCCAGCAGCCAAGTTAGCGGGGGGTATTCCGACAATGAGCAGTTCTTC. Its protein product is CASSQVSGGYSDNEQFF.

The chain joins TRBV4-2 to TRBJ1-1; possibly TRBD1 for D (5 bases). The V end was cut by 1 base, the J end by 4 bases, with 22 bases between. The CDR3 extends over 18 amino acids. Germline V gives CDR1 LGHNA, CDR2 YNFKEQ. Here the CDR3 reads CASSQGAIDRDVLTEAFF. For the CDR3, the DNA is TGTGCCAGCAGCCAAGGGGCCATTGACAGAGATGTTCTCACTGAAGCTTTCTTT.

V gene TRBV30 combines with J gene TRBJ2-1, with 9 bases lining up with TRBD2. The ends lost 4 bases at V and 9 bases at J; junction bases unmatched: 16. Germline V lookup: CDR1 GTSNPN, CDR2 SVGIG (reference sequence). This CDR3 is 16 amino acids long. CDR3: CAWTPLLAGSDSEQFF. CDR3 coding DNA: TGTGCCTGGACCCCTCTCCTAGCGGGAAGCGACAGTGAGCAGTTCTTC.

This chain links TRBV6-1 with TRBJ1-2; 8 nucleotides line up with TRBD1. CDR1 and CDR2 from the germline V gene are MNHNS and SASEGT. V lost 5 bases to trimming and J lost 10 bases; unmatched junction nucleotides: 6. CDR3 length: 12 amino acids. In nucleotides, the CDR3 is TGTGCCAGCAGTCTGAGGACAGGGACCTACACCTTC. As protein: CASSLRTGTYTF.

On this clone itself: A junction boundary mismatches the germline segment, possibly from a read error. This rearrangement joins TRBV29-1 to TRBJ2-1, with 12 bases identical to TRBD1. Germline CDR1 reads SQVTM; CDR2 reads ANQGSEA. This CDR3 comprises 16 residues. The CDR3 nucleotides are TGCAGCGGTGAAGGGGGGGGGACAGGGGGCTTAAATGAGCAGTTCTTC. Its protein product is CSGEGGGTGGLNEQFF.